Listed here is a single T cell receptor (beta chain). Produced via immunoSEQ multiplex PCR; TCRdb's table is partial and in-frame only. The sample includes about 100,000 clones, around 94% of them seen just once. Germline CDR1 is PRHDT and CDR2 is FYEKMQ (reference sequence). The CDR3 length is 16 residues. V shed 3 bases and J 5 bases; nucleotides not matched to a gene: 8. This record comes from a study of OX40 agonist ivuxolimab in advanced cancers. This TCR was recovered from an adult with an advanced solid tumor such as melanoma, head and neck, liver or kidney cancer. The genes are TRBV13 and TRBJ2-3; 10 bases are a match to TRBD2. Sample: CD4+ or CD8+ T cells sorted from blood, taken in a trial of the OX40 agonist ivuxolimab. CDR3 sequence (DNA): TGTGCCAGCAGCTTCCAAGAGCGGGGGGGCGGAGATACGCAGTATTTT. Its protein is CASSFQERGGGDTQYF.